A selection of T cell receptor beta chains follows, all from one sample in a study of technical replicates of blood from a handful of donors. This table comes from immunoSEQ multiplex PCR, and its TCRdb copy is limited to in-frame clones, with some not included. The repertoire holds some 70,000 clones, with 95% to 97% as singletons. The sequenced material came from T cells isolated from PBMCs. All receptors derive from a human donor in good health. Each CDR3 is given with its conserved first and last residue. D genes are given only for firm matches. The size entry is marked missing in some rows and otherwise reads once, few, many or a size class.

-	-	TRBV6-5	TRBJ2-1	CASSLAIPYDEQFF	TGTGCCAGCAGCCTAGCTATTCCCTACGATGAGCAGTTCTTC
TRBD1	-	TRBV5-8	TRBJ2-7	CASSSVRDRIYEQYF	TGTGCCAGCAGCTCGGTCCGGGACAGAATCTACGAGCAGTACTTC
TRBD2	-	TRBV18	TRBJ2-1	CASSPAGEPYNEQFF	TGTGCCAGCTCACCAGCGGGAGAGCCTTACAATGAGCAGTTCTTC
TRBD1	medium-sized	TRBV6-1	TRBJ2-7	CASSDEGQGPSYEQYF	TGTGCCAGCAGTGACGAGGGACAGGGCCCTTCCTACGAGCAGTACTTC
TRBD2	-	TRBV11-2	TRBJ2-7	CASSLFPSGGFEQYF	TGTGCCAGCAGCTTATTCCCTAGCGGGGGGTTCGAGCAGTACTTC
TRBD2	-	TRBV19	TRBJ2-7	CASSIGPSGSSYEQYF	TGTGCCAGTAGTATAGGCCCCAGCGGGAGCTCCTACGAGCAGTACTTC
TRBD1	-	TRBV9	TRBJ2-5	CASSVSGTGGGTQYF	TGTGCCAGCAGCGTATCCGGGACAGGGGGAGGGACCCAGTACTTC
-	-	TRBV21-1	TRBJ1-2	CASRRGLLNYGYTF	TGTGCCAGCAGGAGGGGACTACTTAACTATGGCTACACCTTC
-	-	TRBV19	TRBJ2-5	CASSKEAETQYF	TGTGCCAGTAGTAAGGAGGCGGAGACCCAGTACTTC
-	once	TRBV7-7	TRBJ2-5	CASSLRLQETQYF	TGTGCCAGCAGCTTACGTCTCCAAGAGACCCAGTACTTC
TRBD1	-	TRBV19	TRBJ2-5	CASSLNRGLETQYF	TGTGCCAGTAGTCTGAACAGGGGGCTGGAGACCCAGTACTTC
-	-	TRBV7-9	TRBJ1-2	CASSLAGSSYGYTF	TGTGCCAGCAGCTTAGCGGGGAGTTCCTATGGCTACACCTTC
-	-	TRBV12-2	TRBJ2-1	CASRLEGDSMETNEQFF	TGTGCAAGTCGCTTAGAAGGGGACTCGATGGAGACTAATGAGCAGTTCTTC
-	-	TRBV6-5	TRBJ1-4	CASRGGEKLFF	TGTGCCAGCAGGGGAGGTGAAAAACTGTTTTTT
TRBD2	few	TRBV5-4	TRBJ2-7	CASLAGTSGSYEQYF	TGTGCCAGCCTTGCAGGGACTAGCGGGTCCTACGAGCAGTACTTC
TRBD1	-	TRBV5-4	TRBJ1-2	CASSLGQGVDYGYTF	TGTGCCAGCAGCTTGGGGCAGGGGGTCGACTATGGCTACACCTTC
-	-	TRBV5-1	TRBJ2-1	CASSLELVHEYNEQFF	TGCGCCAGCAGCTTGGAACTAGTCCATGAATACAATGAGCAGTTCTTC
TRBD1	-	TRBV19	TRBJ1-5	CASSGGQGPGHF	TGTGCCAGTAGTGGAGGACAGGGGCCGGGGCATTTT
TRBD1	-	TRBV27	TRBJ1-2	CASSSTDRVNGYTF	TGTGCCAGCAGCAGTACGGACAGGGTAAATGGCTACACCTTC
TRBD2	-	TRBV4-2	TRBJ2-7	CASSQDSSGRTFWYEQYF	TGTGCCAGCAGCCAAGACTCTAGCGGGAGAACGTTTTGGTACGAGCAGTACTTC
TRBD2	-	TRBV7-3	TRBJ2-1	CASSLLAGEGNEQFF	TGTGCCAGCAGCTTACTAGCGGGGGAAGGTAATGAGCAGTTCTTC
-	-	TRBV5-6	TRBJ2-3	CASSFFSGGTDTQYF	TGTGCCAGCAGCTTCTTTTCGGGGGGCACAGATACGCAGTATTTT
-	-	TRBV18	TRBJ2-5	CASSPETRGTQYF	TGTGCCAGCTCACCAGAGACTAGGGGGACCCAGTACTTC
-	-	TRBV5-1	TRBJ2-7	CASSLGTYEQYF	TGCGCCAGCAGCTTGGGTACCTACGAGCAGTACTTC
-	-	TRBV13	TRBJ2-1	CASSLSAGSFYEQFF	TGTGCCAGCAGCTTATCCGCGGGATCCTTTTATGAGCAGTTCTTC
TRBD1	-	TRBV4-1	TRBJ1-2	CASSQPDRENGYTF	TGCGCCAGCAGCCAACCGGACAGGGAGAACGGCTACACCTTC
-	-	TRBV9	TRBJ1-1	CASSAGNVRTEAFF	TGTGCCAGCAGCGCAGGGAATGTACGCACTGAAGCTTTCTTT
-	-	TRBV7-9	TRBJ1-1	CASSPDRWNTEAFF	TGTGCCAGCAGCCCCGACAGATGGAACACTGAAGCTTTCTTT
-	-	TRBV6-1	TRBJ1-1	CASSVAHEGSRTEAFF	TGTGCCAGCAGTGTGGCACATGAGGGATCGCGAACTGAAGCTTTCTTT
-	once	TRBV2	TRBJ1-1	CASSVLYEAFF	TGTGCCAGCAGTGTATTATATGAAGCTTTCTTT
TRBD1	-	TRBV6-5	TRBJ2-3	CASRPDRGADTQYF	TGTGCCAGCAGACCCGACAGGGGTGCAGATACGCAGTATTTT
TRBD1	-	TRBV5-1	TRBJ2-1	CASSLGQGYGEQFF	TGCGCCAGCAGCTTAGGACAGGGGTACGGTGAGCAGTTCTTC
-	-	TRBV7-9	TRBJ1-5	CASSLYGGGQPQHF	TGTGCCAGCAGCTTGTACGGGGGGGGGCAGCCCCAGCATTTT
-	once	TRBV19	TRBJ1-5	CASSSQGHQPQHF	TGTGCCAGTAGTAGCCAGGGTCATCAGCCCCAGCATTTT
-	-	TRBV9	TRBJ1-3	CASSMDSFSGNTIYF	TGTGCCAGCAGCATGGACTCGTTCTCTGGAAACACCATATATTTT
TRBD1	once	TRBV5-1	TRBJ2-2	CASRIQLGQGVGELFF	TGCGCCAGCAGAATCCAACTCGGACAGGGCGTCGGGGAGCTGTTTTTT
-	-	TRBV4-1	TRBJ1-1	CASSQWEGTEAFF	TGCGCCAGCAGCCAATGGGAGGGTACTGAAGCTTTCTTT
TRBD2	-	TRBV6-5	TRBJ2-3	CASSKAGISTDTQYF	TGTGCCAGCAGCAAAGCGGGAATTAGCACAGATACGCAGTATTTT
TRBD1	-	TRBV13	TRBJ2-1	CASSLVTGAGEQFF	TGTGCCAGCAGCTTGGTGACAGGGGCCGGGGAGCAGTTCTTC
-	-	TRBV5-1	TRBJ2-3	CASSLVGGVDTQYF	TGCGCCAGCAGCTTGGTCGGAGGCGTGGATACGCAGTATTTT
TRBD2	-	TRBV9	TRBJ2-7	CASSVGTSGISSYEQYF	TGTGCCAGCAGCGTAGGGACTAGCGGGATAAGCTCCTACGAGCAGTACTTC
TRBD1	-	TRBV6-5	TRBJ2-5	CASSYPGTGEETQYF	TGTGCCAGCAGTTATCCCGGGACAGGAGAAGAGACCCAGTACTTC
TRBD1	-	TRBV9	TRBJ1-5	CASSRTGGNQPQHF	TGTGCCAGCAGCCGGACAGGGGGAAATCAGCCCCAGCATTTT
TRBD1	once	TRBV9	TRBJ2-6	CASSATGHLSGANVLTF	TGTGCCAGCAGCGCGACAGGGCACCTTTCTGGGGCCAACGTCCTGACTTTC
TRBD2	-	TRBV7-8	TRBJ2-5	CASSAGLAVSPAKYF	TGTGCCAGCAGCGCGGGACTAGCGGTGTCCCCGGCTAAGTACTTC
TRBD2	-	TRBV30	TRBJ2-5	CAWAGGETQYF	TGTGCCTGGGCGGGAGGCGAGACCCAGTACTTC
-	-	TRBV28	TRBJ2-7	CASSLGGGENEQYF	TGTGCCAGCAGTTTAGGAGGGGGCGAGAACGAGCAGTACTTC
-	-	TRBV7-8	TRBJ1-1	CASSLGHVNTEAFF	TGTGCCAGCAGCTTAGGACACGTGAACACTGAAGCTTTCTTT
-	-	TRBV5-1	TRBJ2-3	CASSLKGDSRADTQYF	TGCGCCAGCAGCTTGAAAGGGGATTCAAGGGCAGATACGCAGTATTTT
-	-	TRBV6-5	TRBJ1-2	CASSSAGDGDYGYTF	TGTGCCAGCAGTTCAGCGGGGGACGGCGACTATGGCTACACCTTC
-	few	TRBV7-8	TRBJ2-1	CASSPILAPEQFF	TGTGCCAGCAGCCCAATACTAGCACCCGAGCAGTTCTTC
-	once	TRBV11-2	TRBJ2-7	CASSLGGLAYEQYF	TGTGCCAGCAGCTTAGGAGGGTTGGCCTACGAGCAGTACTTC
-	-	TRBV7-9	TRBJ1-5	CASSLGEASNQPQHF	TGTGCCAGCAGCTTAGGGGAGGCTAGCAATCAGCCCCAGCATTTT